Listed below are T cell receptor beta chains from one sample, sequenced in a study of identical twins. Each CDR3 protein gets one entry after TCRdb re-called the 5' RACE reads with MiXCR. The table records around 530,000 distinct CDR3 sequences, approximately 14% of them present only once. The data also belong to a second study, concerning yellow fever vaccine responses in identical twins.

Source material: CD4+ T cells sorted from blood. The receptors originated from a woman between 18 and 29 years old in good health. Each CDR3 is given with its conserved first and last residue. A D gene is named only where the DNA matches it firmly. Clone size, where shown, is once, few, many, or a class for clones that have expanded.

TRBJ1-4 many - TRBV12-3/TRBV12-4 CASSQPVATNEKLFF TGTGCCAGCAGCCAGCCCGTAGCAACTAATGAAAAACTGTTTTTT
TRBJ1-2 few - TRBV28 CASSSPPGGESYGYTF TGTGCCAGCAGTTCCCCGCCAGGTGGGGAGAGCTATGGCTACACCTTC
TRBJ2-1 few - TRBV12-3/TRBV12-4 CASSSSSRRVNEQFF -
TRBJ2-7 once - TRBV12-3/TRBV12-4 CASSLAASLNLAGRYEQYF TGTGCCAGCAGTTTAGCGGCCAGTTTAAACCTTGCGGGGAGGTACGAGCAGTACTTC
TRBJ2-1 few TRBD2 TRBV5-1 CASSLPGLGDNEQFF TGCGCCAGCAGCCTGCCGGGACTAGGGGACAATGAGCAGTTCTTC
TRBJ2-1 - TRBD2 TRBV7-9 CASSYRTSGETYNEQFF TGTGCCAGCAGCTATAGGACTAGCGGGGAAACCTACAATGAGCAGTTCTTC
TRBJ2-1 few TRBD2 TRBV15 CATSVARGAGEQFF TGTGCCACCAGCGTAGCGCGGGGGGCCGGGGAGCAGTTCTTC
TRBJ1-3 - - TRBV11-2 CASSSPIGANTIYF TGTGCCAGCAGCTCCCCCATAGGGGCGAACACCATATATTTT
TRBJ1-1 - - TRBV29-1 CSVEGNRVGTEAFF TGCAGCGTTGAAGGGAACAGGGTGGGCACTGAAGCTTTCTTT
TRBJ1-1 few - TRBV27 CAKPNRTAILTMRAFF TGTGCCAAACCCAATAGGACAGCCATCCTAACAATGCGGGCTTTCTTT
TRBJ2-5 - TRBD2 TRBV27 CASSFGGVAGVQETQYF TGTGCCAGCAGTTTCGGAGGGGTAGCGGGAGTTCAAGAGACCCAGTACTTC
TRBJ1-1 - TRBD1 TRBV7-9 CASSLGQGHTEAFF TGTGCCAGCAGTTTAGGACAGGGGCACACTGAAGCTTTCTTT